These T cell receptor beta chains were read from a single sample in a study of shared clonotypes between healthy human individuals. Profiling relied on immunoSEQ multiplex PCR, and the TCRdb table lists in-frame clones only, not all of them. The sample has 2,100,000 or so clones, approximately 94% seen once. Sequencing input: naive CD4+ T cells sorted from blood. The receptors here all came from a man aged 18 to 30 in good health. Each CDR3 is given with its conserved first and last residue. The order of the fields is D gene, V gene, J gene, clone size, CDR3 protein, CDR3 DNA. D genes are given only for firm matches. Not every row has a clone size; where given, it reads once, few, many or a size class.

D: -; V: TRBV30; J: TRBJ2-5; size: -; CDR3: CAWSKIQGETQYF; DNA: TGTGCCTGGAGTAAGATCCAGGGAGAGACCCAGTACTTC
D: -; V: TRBV30; J: TRBJ1-5; size: once; CDR3: CAWSVNPSNQPQHF; DNA: TGTGCCTGGAGTGTAAACCCTAGCAATCAGCCCCAGCATTTT
D: TRBD1; V: TRBV10-3; J: TRBJ1-5; size: -; CDR3: CAISTGAQQPQHF; DNA: TGTGCCATCAGCACAGGGGCGCAACAGCCCCAGCATTTT
D: TRBD2; V: TRBV11-2; J: TRBJ2-1; size: once; CDR3: CASSYGGALDEQFF; DNA: TGTGCCAGCTCTTACGGGGGGGCGCTGGATGAGCAGTTCTTC
D: -; V: TRBV19; J: TRBJ2-2; size: -; CDR3: CASISGQLDTGELFF; DNA: TGTGCCAGTATCTCGGGGCAGTTGGACACCGGGGAGCTGTTTTTT
D: TRBD2; V: TRBV9; J: TRBJ2-5; size: -; CDR3: CASSVGWTSGKETQYF; DNA: TGTGCCAGCAGCGTAGGCTGGACTAGCGGGAAAGAGACCCAGTACTTC
D: TRBD1; V: TRBV7-3; J: TRBJ2-1; size: once; CDR3: CASSPGTGGFLEQFF; DNA: TGTGCCAGCAGCCCCGGGACAGGGGGTTTTCTTGAGCAGTTCTTC
D: -; V: TRBV29-1; J: TRBJ2-1; size: once; CDR3: CSVILSPTTPYNEQFF; DNA: TGCAGCGTTATTTTAAGCCCTACGACTCCCTACAATGAGCAGTTCTTC
D: TRBD2; V: TRBV5-1; J: TRBJ2-3; size: -; CDR3: CASSLTLKTSGSTDTQYF; DNA: TGCGCCAGCAGCTTGACACTGAAGACTAGCGGGTCCACAGATACGCAGTATTTT
D: -; V: TRBV6-1; J: TRBJ2-7; size: -; CDR3: CASSGILGEQYF; DNA: TGTGCCAGCAGTGGAATCTTGGGAGAGCAGTACTTC
D: TRBD2; V: TRBV6-5; J: TRBJ2-3; size: -; CDR3: CATRTSGRYTQYF; DNA: TGTGCCACAAGGACTAGCGGGAGGTATACGCAGTATTTT